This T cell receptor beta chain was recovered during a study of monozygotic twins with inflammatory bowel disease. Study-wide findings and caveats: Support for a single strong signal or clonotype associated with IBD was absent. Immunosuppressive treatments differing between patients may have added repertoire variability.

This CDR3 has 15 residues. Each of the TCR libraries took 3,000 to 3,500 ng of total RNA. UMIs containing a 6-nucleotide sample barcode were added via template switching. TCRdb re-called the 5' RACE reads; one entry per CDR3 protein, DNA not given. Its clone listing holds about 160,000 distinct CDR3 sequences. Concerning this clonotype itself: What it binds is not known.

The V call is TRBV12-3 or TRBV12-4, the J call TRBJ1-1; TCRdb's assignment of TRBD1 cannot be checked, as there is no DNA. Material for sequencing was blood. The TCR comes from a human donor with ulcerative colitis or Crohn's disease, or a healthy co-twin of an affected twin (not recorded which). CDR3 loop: CASREPGTPNTEAFF.